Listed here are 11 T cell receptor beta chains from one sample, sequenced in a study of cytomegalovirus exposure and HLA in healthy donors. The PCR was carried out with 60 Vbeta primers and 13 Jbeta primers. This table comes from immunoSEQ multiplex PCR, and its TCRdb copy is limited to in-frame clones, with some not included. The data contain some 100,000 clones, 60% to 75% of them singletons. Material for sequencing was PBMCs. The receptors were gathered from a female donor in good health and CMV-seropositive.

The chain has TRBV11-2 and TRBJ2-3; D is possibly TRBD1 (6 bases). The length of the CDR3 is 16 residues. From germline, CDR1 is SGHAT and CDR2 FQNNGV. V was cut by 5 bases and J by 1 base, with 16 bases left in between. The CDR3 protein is CASSLNNRVGTDTQYF. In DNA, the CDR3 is TGTGCCAGCAGCCTCAATAACAGGGTAGGCACAGATACGCAGTATTTT.

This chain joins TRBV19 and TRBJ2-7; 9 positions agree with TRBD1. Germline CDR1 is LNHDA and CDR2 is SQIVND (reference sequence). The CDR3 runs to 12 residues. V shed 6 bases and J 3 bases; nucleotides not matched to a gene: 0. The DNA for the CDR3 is TGTGCCAGTAGGGACAGGGGCTACGAGCAGTACTTC. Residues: CASRDRGYEQYF.

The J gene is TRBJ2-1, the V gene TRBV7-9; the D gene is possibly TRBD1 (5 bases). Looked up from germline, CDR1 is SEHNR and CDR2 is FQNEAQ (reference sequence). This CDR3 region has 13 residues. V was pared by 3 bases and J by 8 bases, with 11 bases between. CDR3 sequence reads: CASSLYRHDEQFF. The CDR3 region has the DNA TGTGCCAGCAGCTTGTACAGGCATGATGAGCAGTTCTTC.

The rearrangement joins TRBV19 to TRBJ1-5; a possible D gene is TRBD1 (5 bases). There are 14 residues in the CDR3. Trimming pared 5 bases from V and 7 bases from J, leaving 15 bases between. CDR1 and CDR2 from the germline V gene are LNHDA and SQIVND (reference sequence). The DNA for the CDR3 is TGTGCCAGTAGTCCGCAGGGAATAGAGCAGCCCCAGCATTTT. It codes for CASSPQGIEQPQHF.

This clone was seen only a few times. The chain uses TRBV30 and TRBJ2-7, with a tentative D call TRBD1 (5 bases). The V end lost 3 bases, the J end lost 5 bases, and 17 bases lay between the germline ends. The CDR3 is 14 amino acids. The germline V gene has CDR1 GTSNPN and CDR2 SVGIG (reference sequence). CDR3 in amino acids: CAWRAGQGVHEQYF. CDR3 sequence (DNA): TGTGCCTGGAGGGCAGGGCAGGGTGTCCACGAGCAGTACTTC.

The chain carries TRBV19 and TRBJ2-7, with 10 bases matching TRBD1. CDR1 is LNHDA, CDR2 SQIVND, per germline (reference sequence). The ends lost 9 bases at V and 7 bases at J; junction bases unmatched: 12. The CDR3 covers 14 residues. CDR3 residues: CASSGTGAPGEQYF. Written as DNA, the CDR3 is TGTGCCAGCTCCGGGACAGGGGCTCCAGGGGAGCAGTACTTC.

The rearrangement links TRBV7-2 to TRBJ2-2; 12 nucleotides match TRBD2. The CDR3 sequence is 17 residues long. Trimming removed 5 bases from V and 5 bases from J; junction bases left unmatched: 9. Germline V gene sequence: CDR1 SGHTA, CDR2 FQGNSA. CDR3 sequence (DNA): TGTGCCAGCAGCCCCACCCTAGCGGGGGGGTTTACCGGGGAGCTGTTTTTT. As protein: CASSPTLAGGFTGELFF.

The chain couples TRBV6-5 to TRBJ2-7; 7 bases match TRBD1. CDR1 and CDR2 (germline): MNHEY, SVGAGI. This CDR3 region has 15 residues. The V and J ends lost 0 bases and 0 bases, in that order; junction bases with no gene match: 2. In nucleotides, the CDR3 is TGTGCCAGCAGTTACTCGACAGGGAGCTCCTACGAGCAGTACTTC. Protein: CASSYSTGSSYEQYF.

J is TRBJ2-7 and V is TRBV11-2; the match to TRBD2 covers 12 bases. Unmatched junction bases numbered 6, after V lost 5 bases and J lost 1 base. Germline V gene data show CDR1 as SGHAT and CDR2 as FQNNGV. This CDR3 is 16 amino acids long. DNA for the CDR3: TGTGCCAGCAGCCTGCGGACTAGCGGGGCTTCCTACGAGCAGTACTTC. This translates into CASSLRTSGASYEQYF.

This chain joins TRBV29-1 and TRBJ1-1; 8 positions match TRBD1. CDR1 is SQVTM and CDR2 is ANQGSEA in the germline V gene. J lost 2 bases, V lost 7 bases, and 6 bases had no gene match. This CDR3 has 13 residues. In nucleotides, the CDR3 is TGCAGCGGATACGGACAGGGTAACACTGAAGCTTTCTTT. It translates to CSGYGQGNTEAFF.

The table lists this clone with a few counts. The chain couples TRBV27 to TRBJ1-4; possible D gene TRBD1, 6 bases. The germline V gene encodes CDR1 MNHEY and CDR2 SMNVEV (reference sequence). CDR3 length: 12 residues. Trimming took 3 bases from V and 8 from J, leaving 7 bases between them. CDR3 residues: CASSFRGEKLFF. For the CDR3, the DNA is TGTGCCAGCAGTTTCAGGGGAGAAAAACTGTTTTTT.